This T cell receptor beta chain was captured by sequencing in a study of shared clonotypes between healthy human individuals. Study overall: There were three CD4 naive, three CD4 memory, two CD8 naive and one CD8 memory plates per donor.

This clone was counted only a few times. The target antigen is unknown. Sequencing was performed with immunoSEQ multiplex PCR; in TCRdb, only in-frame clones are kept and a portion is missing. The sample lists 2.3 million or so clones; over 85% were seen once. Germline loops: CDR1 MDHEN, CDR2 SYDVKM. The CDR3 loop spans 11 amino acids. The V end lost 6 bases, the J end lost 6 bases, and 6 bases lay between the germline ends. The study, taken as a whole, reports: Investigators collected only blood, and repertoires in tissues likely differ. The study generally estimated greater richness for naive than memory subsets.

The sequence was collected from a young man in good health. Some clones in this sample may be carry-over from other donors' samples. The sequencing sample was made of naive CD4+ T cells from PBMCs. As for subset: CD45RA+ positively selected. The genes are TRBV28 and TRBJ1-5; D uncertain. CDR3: CASSRLQPQHF. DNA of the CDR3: TGTGCCAGCAGCCGTCTTCAGCCCCAGCATTTT.